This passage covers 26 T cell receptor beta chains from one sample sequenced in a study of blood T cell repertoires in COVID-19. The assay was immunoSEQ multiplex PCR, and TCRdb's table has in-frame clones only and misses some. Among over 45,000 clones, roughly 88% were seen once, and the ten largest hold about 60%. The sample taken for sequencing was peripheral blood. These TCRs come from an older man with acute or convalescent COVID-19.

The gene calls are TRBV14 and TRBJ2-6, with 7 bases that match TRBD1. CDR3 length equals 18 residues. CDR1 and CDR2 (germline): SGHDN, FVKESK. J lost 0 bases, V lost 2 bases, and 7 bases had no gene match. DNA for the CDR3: TGTGCCAGCAGCCAAAGGACAGGTCATCCCTCTGGGGCCAACGTCCTGACTTTC. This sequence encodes CASSQRTGHPSGANVLTF.

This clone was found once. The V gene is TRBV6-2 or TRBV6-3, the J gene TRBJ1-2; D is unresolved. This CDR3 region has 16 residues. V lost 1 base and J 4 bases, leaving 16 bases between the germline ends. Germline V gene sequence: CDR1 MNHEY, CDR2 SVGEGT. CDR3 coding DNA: TGTGCCAGCAGTTACTTGCTGACCGACGGAGGCTATGGCTACACCTTC. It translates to CASSYLLTDGGYGYTF.

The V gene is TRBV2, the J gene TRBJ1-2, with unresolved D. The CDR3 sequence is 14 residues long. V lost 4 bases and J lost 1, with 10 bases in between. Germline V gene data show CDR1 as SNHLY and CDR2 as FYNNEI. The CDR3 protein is CASSVVESNYGYTF. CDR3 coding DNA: TGTGCCAGCAGTGTCGTGGAGAGTAACTATGGCTACACCTTC.

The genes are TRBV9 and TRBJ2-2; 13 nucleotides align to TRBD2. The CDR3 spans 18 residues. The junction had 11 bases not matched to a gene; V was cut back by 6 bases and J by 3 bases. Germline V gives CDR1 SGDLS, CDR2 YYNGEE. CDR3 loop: CASTSRTSGSWDTGELFF. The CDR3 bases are TGTGCCAGCACCTCCCGGACTAGCGGGAGCTGGGACACCGGGGAGCTGTTTTTT.

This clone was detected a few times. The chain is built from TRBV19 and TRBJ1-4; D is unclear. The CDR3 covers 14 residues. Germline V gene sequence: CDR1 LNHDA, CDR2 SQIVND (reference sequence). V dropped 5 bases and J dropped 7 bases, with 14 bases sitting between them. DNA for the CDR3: TGTGCCAGTAGTCGTCCCCCAGGAGGTGAAAAACTGTTTTTT. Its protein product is CASSRPPGGEKLFF. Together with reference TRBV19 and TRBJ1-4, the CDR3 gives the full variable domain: DGGITQSPKYLFRKEGQNVTLSCEQNLNHDAMYWYRQDPGQGLRLIYYSQIVNDFQKGDIAEGYSVSREKKESFPLTVTSAQKNPTAFYLCASSRPPGGEKLFFGSGTQLSVL.

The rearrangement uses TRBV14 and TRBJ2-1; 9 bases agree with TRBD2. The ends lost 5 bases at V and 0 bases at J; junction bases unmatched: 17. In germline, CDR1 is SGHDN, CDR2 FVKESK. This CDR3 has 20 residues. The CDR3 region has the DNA TGTGCCAGCAGCGACCCACCGGCTAGCGGGGTACCTTCCTCCTACAATGAGCAGTTCTTC. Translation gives CASSDPPASGVPSSYNEQFF.

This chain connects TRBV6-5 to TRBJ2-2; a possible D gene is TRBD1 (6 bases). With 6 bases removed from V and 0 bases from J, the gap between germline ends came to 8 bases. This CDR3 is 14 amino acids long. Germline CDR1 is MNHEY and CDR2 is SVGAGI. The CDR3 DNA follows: TGTGCCAGCAGGCAGGGGTCGAACACCGGGGAGCTGTTTTTT. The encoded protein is CASRQGSNTGELFF.

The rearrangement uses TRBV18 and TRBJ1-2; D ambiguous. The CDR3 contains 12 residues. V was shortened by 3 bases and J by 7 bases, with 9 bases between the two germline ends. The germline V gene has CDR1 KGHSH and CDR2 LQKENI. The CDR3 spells CASSPPERGYTF. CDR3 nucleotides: TGTGCCAGCTCACCTCCCGAGCGTGGCTACACCTTC.

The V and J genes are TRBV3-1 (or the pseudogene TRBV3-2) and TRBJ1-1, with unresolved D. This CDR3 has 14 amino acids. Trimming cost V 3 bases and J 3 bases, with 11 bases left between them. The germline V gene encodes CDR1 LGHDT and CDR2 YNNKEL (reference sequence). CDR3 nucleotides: TGTGCCAGCAGCCATGCCGGGGTGGACACTGAAGCTTTCTTT. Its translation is CASSHAGVDTEAFF.

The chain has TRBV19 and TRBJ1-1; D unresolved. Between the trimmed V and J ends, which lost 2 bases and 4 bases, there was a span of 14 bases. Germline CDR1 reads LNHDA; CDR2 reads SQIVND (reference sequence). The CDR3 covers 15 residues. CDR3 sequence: CASSIRREGGTEAFF. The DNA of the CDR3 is TGTGCCAGTAGTATAAGGAGGGAGGGTGGCACTGAAGCTTTCTTT.

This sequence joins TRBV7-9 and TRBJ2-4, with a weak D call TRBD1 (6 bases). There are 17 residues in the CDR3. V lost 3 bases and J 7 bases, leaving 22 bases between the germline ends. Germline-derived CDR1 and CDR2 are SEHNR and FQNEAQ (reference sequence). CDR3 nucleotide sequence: TGTGCCAGCAGCTTTGGTCCAGGGGTAGATGTGAGGAACATTCAGTACTTC. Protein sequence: CASSFGPGVDVRNIQYF.

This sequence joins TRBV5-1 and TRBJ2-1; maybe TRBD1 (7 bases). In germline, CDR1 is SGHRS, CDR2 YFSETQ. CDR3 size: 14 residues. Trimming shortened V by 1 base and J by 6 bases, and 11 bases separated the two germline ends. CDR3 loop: CASSLSQGGNEQFF. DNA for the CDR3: TGCGCCAGCAGCTTGAGTCAGGGGGGCAATGAGCAGTTCTTC.

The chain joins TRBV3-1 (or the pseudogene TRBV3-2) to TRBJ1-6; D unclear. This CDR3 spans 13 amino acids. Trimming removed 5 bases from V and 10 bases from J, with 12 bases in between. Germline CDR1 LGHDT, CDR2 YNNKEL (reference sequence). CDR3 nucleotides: TGTGCCAGCAGCATTCGACACCTATCACCCCTCCACTTT. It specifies CASSIRHLSPLHF.

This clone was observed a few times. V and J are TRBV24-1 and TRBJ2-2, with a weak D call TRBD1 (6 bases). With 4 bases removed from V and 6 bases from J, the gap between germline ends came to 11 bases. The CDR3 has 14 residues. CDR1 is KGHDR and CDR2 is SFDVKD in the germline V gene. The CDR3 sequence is CATSEQGMAGELFF. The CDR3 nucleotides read TGTGCCACCAGTGAGCAGGGGATGGCCGGGGAGCTGTTTTTT.

The CDR3 nucleotides are TGTGCCACCAGCAGGAGTTCAGAGGGCTATTCACCCCTCCACTTT. It specifies CATSRSSEGYSPLHF. The gene calls are TRBV15 and TRBJ1-6; no clear D. The germline CDR1 and CDR2 sequences are LNHNV and YYDKDF (reference sequence). CDR3 length: 15 amino acids. Trimming stripped 3 bases from V and 8 bases from J, with 14 bases between.

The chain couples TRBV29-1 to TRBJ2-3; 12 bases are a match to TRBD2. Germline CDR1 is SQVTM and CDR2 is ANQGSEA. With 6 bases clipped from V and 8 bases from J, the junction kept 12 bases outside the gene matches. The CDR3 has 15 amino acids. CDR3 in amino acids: CSVERTSGVGGTQYF. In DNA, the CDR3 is TGCAGCGTCGAAAGGACTAGCGGGGTTGGAGGTACGCAGTATTTT.

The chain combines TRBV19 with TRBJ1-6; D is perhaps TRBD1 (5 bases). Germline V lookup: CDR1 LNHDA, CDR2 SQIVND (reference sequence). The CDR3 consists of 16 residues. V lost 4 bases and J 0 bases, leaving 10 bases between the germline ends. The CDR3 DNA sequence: TGTGCCAGTAGTAGCCACAGGTACTCCTATAATTCACCCCTCCACTTT. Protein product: CASSSHRYSYNSPLHF.

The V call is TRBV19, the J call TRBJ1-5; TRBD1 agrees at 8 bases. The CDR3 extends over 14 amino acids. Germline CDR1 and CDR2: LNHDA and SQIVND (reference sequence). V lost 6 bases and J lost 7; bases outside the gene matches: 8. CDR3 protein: CASSRTGSEQPQHF. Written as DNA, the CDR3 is TGTGCCAGTAGCAGGACAGGGTCGGAGCAGCCCCAGCATTTT.

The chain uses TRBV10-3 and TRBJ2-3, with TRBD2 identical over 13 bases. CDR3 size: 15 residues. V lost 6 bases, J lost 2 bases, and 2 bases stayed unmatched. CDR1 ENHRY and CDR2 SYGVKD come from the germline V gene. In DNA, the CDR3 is TGTGCCATCAGGGGGACTAGCGGGGTCACAGATACGCAGTATTTT. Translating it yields CAIRGTSGVTDTQYF.

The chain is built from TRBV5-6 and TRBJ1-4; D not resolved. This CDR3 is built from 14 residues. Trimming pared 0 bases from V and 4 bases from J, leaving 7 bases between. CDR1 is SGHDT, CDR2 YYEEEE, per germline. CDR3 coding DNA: TGTGCCAGCAGCTTGGGCCAGATTAATGAAAAACTGTTTTTT. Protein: CASSLGQINEKLFF. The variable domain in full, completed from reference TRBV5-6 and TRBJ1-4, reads DAGVTQSPTHLIKTRGQQVTLRCSPKSGHDTVSWYQQALGQGPQFIFQYYEEEERQRGNFPDRFSGHQFPNYSSELNVNALLLGDSALYLCASSLGQINEKLFFGSGTQLSVL.

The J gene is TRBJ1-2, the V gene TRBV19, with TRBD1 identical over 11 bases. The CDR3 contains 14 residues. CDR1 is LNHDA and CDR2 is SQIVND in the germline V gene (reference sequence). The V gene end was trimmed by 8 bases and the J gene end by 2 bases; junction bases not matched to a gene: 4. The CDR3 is CASGDRGGNYGYTF. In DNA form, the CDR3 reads TGTGCCAGTGGGGACAGGGGGGGAAACTATGGCTACACCTTC. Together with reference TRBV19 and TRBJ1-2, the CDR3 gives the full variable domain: DGGITQSPKYLFRKEGQNVTLSCEQNLNHDAMYWYRQDPGQGLRLIYYSQIVNDFQKGDIAEGYSVSREKKESFPLTVTSAQKNPTAFYLCASGDRGGNYGYTFGSGTRLTVV.

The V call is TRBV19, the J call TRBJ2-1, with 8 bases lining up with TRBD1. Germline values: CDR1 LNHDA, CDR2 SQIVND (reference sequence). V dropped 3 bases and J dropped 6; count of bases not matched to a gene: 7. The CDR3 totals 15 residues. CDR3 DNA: TGTGCCAGTAGTATCCCAGGGGGCGCCCCCAATGAGCAGTTCTTC. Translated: CASSIPGGAPNEQFF.

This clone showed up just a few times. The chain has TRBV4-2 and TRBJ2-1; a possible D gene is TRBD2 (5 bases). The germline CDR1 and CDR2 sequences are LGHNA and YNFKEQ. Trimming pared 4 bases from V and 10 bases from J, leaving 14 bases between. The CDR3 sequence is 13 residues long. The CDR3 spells CASSPGRSGEQFF. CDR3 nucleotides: TGTGCCAGCAGCCCGGGGAGATCTGGGGAGCAGTTCTTC.

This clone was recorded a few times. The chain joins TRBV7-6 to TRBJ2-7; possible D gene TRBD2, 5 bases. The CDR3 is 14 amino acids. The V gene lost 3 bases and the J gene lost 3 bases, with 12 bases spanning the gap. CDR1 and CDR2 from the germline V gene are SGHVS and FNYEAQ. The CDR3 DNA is TGTGCCAGCAGCTTTGCGCCAGGAGGCTACGAGCAGTACTTC. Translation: CASSFAPGGYEQYF.

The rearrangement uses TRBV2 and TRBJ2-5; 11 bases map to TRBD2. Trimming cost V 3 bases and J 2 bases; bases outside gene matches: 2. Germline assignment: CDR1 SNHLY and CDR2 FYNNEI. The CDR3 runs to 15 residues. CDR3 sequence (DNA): TGTGCCAGCAGTGATCTAGCGGGGGGTCAAGAGACCCAGTACTTC. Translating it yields CASSDLAGGQETQYF.

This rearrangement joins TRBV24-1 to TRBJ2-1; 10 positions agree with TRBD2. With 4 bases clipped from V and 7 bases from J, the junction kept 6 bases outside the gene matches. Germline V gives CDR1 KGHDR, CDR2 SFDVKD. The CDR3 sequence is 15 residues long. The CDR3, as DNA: TGTGCCACCAGTGAAGCGGGAGGGCGTAGAAATGAGCAGTTCTTC. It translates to CATSEAGGRRNEQFF.